This T cell receptor (beta chain) comes out of a study of blood T cell repertoires in COVID-19. Study-wide context: There were acute and convalescent COVID-19 samples, and they came from the United States, Italy and Spain. T cells, B-cell-depleted T cells, or PBMCs provided the cDNA or gDNA that served as material.

The V and J ends lost 0 bases and 4 bases, in that order; junction bases with no gene match: 5. The germline CDR1 and CDR2 sequences are MNHEY and SVGAGI. The CDR3 runs to 15 residues. Original processing methods: It was from reference gene primer amplification that nucleated cell counts were estimated. TCRdb's copy holds only in-frame clones and misses some; the assay was immunoSEQ multiplex PCR. The V and J calls and clone size come from that table; D and trimming were worked out from the DNA. The sample contains some 100,000 clones, approximately 80% of which appear only once. Sequencing used peripheral blood. This receptor was obtained from a human donor in a cohort sampled during active COVID-19. This chain connects TRBV6-5 to TRBJ2-7; the match to TRBD1 covers 8 bases. The CDR3 protein is CASSYSQGARYEQYF. The CDR3 nucleotides are TGTGCCAGCAGTTACTCCCAGGGGGCGCGATACGAGCAGTACTTC.